At least ten counts were recorded for the clone carrying this T cell receptor (beta chain). No antigen is known for it. CDR3 length: 14 residues. Germline CDR1 and CDR2: SGHRS and YFSETQ. The J segment lost 6 bases and the V segment lost 5 bases, leaving 6 bases of the junction unmatched. Using its own MiXCR run on the 5' RACE reads, TCRdb lists one record per CDR3 protein. The table includes 80,000 to 100,000 distinct CDR3 sequences, almost 8.5% detected once. The data belong to a study of CD8 T cells in ankylosing spondylitis. Study results and limitations: Before this, some motif variants had been reported in reactive arthritis synovial fluid and blood.

V and J are TRBV5-1 and TRBJ2-1; 9 positions match TRBD1. Sequencing was performed on blood, either unsorted or a sorted T cell fraction (not recorded which). The TCR was taken from a male donor with ankylosing spondylitis or in good health (not recorded which). CDR3 bases: TGCGCCAGCAGGCGGACAGGGGATGGCAATGAGCAGTTCTTC. Translated: CASRRTGDGNEQFF.